The 23 T cell receptor beta chains below were found in one sample sequenced in a study of blood T cells in healthy people across ages. With a J-beta primer mix and a sample-barcoded 5' primer, a second PCR ran about 6 to 11 cycles. TCRdb re-derived calls from the 5' RACE reads in MiXCR, one entry per CDR3 protein. The table shows some 1,500,000 distinct CDR3 sequences, with about 45% occurring only once. The sequenced sample consisted of blood. The receptors originated from a woman between 18 and 29 years old in good health.

This clonotype has a handful of counts. The chain joins TRBV6-5 to TRBJ2-4; 7 positions agree with TRBD1. The length of the CDR3 is 16 residues. J gave up 0 bases and V 5 bases, and 7 bases lay outside the gene matches. Germline V gene sequence: CDR1 MNHEY, CDR2 SVGAGI. CDR3 coding DNA: TGTGCCAGCAGTCATCGACAGGGAATAGCCAAAAACATTCAGTACTTC. Its protein is CASSHRQGIAKNIQYF.

The V call is TRBV6-6, the J call TRBJ1-5; tentative D call: TRBD1 (5 bases). Trimming took off 6 bases at V and 6 bases at J, with 15 bases between the two ends. The CDR3 loop spans 14 amino acids. CDR1 is MNHNY, CDR2 SVGAGI, per germline (reference sequence). CDR3 sequence (DNA): TGTGCCAGCAGCCGGACACAACAAGGTCAGCCCCAGCATTTT. It specifies CASSRTQQGQPQHF.

This clonotype has only one observation. This chain links TRBV27 with TRBJ1-1; TRBD1 matches 12 bases. This CDR3 is built from 16 residues. Trimming took 7 bases from V and 5 from J; bases not matched to a gene: 11. Per germline, CDR1 MNHEY and CDR2 SMNVEV (reference sequence). For the CDR3, the DNA is TGTGCCAGCACCCTGGGACAGGGGGCTAAAGTTACTGAAGCTTTCTTT. This translates into CASTLGQGAKVTEAFF.

This clonotype has just a few counts. The chain combines TRBV5-1 with TRBJ1-4; maybe TRBD1 (6 bases). V was clipped by 0 bases and J by 6 bases, with 12 bases between them. There are 15 residues in the CDR3. Germline V lookup: CDR1 SGHRS, CDR2 YFSETQ. The CDR3 loop reads CASSLVSRGDEKLFF. The CDR3 nucleotides read TGCGCCAGCAGCTTGGTCTCCAGGGGTGATGAAAAACTGTTTTTT.

This chain joins TRBV14 and TRBJ1-1, with D possibly TRBD1 on 5 matching bases. The CDR3 sequence is 14 residues long. CDR1 and CDR2 (germline): SGHDN, FVKESK. Trimming pared 3 bases from V and 1 base from J, leaving 9 bases between. CDR3: CASSHRQPNTEAFF. The CDR3 region has the DNA TGTGCCAGCAGCCATAGACAGCCGAACACTGAAGCTTTCTTT.

This clonotype has only a few counts. The CDR3 loop is CASRGLAGESYEQYF. CDR3 nucleotide sequence: TGTGCCAGCAGGGGACTAGCGGGGGAATCCTACGAGCAGTACTTC. The chain combines TRBV7-9 with TRBJ2-7; 14 nucleotides line up with TRBD2. There are 15 residues in the CDR3. CDR1 is SEHNR and CDR2 is FQNEAQ in the germline V gene (reference sequence). V lost 6 bases, J lost 1 base, and 2 bases stayed unmatched.

The J gene is TRBJ1-6, the V gene TRBV11-2; tentatively, D is TRBD1 (6 bases). Per germline, CDR1 SGHAT and CDR2 FQNNGV. CDR3 length equals 14 residues. Trimming pared 3 bases from V and 7 bases from J, leaving 10 bases between. The CDR3, as DNA: TGTGCCAGCAGCTTTACAGGGAAGAATTCACCCCTCCACTTT. Protein sequence: CASSFTGKNSPLHF.

J is TRBJ2-5 and V is TRBV7-2; 9 nucleotides match TRBD2. V trimming: 3 bases; J trimming: 5 bases; junction bases outside the gene matches: 4. The CDR3 spans 14 residues. Germline assignment: CDR1 SGHTA and CDR2 FQGNSA. Written as DNA, the CDR3 is TGTGCCAGCAGCTTCGCGGGAGGGGGGGAGACCCAGTACTTC. It codes for CASSFAGGGETQYF.

V gene TRBV6-2 or TRBV6-3 combines with J gene TRBJ2-1; D may be TRBD1 or TRBD2 (5 bases each). The CDR3 is 17 amino acids. Trimming cost V 7 bases and J 0 bases, with 19 bases left between them. The germline V gene has CDR1 MNHEY and CDR2 SVGEGT. The CDR3 DNA is TGTGCCAGCAAGGGGTTCACTAGAAGCTCCTCCTACAATGAGCAGTTCTTC. This encodes CASKGFTRSSSYNEQFF.

This chain joins TRBV7-8 and TRBJ2-2; 8 nucleotides align to TRBD1. CDR3 length: 15 residues. CDR1 SGHVS and CDR2 FQNEAQ come from the germline V gene. The V gene end was trimmed by 10 bases and the J gene end by 3 bases; junction bases not matched to a gene: 10. CDR3 in amino acids: CATAGQGADTGELFF. For the CDR3, the DNA is TGTGCCACGGCCGGGCAGGGGGCGGACACCGGGGAGCTGTTTTTT.

This clonotype was detected a few times. The chain carries TRBV27 and TRBJ2-5; tentatively, D is TRBD1 (6 bases). Looked up from germline, CDR1 is MNHEY and CDR2 is SMNVEV (reference sequence). The CDR3 totals 14 residues. V was trimmed by 0 bases and J by 9 bases, leaving 14 bases between them. The CDR3 DNA follows: TGTGCCAGCAGTTTATCCCGACAGGCAGCACCCCAGTACTTC. The encoded protein is CASSLSRQAAPQYF.

Only one count was recorded for this clonotype. The V gene is TRBV20-1, the J gene TRBJ1-1, with 7 bases aligning to TRBD1. The CDR3 loop spans 14 amino acids. The germline CDR1 and CDR2 sequences are DFQATT and SNEGSKA (reference sequence). Trimming cost V 1 base and J 6 bases; bases outside gene matches: 8. The CDR3 nucleotides read TGCAGTGCTAGAGCACAGGGGCCCCGCCCTGAAGCTTTCTTT. This sequence encodes CSARAQGPRPEAFF.

This chain uses TRBV24-1 with TRBJ2-3, with 9 nucleotides matching TRBD2. With 12 bases clipped from V and 3 bases from J, the junction kept 3 bases outside the gene matches. CDR1 KGHDR and CDR2 SFDVKD come from the germline V gene. The CDR3 extends over 12 amino acids. CDR3 sequence reads: CAASGETDTQYF. The CDR3 DNA sequence: TGTGCCGCTAGCGGGGAGACAGATACGCAGTATTTT.

As for this clonotype: Being one base from a much bigger clone, this may be a read error. The genes are TRBV12-3 or TRBV12-4 and TRBJ2-1; 12 nucleotides match TRBD2. This CDR3 has 15 residues. DNA for the CDR3: TGTGCCAGAAGTTTCTCGACTAGCGGGAGAGGGGGCCAGTTCTTC. The encoded protein is CARSFSTSGRGGQFF.

This clonotype was counted a few times. V and J are TRBV14 and TRBJ2-7; no firm D call. CDR1 is SGHDN and CDR2 is FVKESK in the germline V gene. V lost 0 bases to trimming and J lost 5 bases, with 8 bases between them. The CDR3 is 13 amino acids. The CDR3 spells CASSQDNENEQYF. CDR3 nucleotide sequence: TGTGCCAGCAGCCAAGATAATGAAAACGAGCAGTACTTC.

The genes are TRBV29-1 and TRBJ2-7; D may be TRBD1 or TRBD2 (5 bases each). The J call is doubtful: the DNA matches TRBJ2-5 better. Germline V gene sequence: CDR1 SQVTM, CDR2 ANQGSEA. This CDR3 is built from 15 residues. The CDR3 bases are TGCAGCGTTGAAGGAAGAGGGGAATGGGGAGAGACCCAGTACTTC. Translating gives CSVEGRGEWGETQYF.

This clonotype has a count of ten or more. The CDR3 DNA reads as TGTGCCAGCAGGGCACTCCAGATCCGCGATGAGCAGTTCTTC. Encoded protein: CASRALQIRDEQFF. The chain employs TRBV6-1 and TRBJ2-1; D not certain. V gave up 6 bases and J gave up 8 bases, with 17 bases separating them. Germline CDR1 and CDR2: MNHNS and SASEGT. This CDR3 region has 14 residues.

V gene TRBV2 combines with J gene TRBJ2-3, with TRBD2 matching 10 bases. The CDR3 length is 16 residues. Germline values: CDR1 SNHLY, CDR2 FYNNEI. With V trimmed by 5 bases and J by 7 bases, 12 bases remained unmatched. In DNA form, the CDR3 reads TGTGCCAGCAGTACCTTCCTAGCGGGGGCGTCGAATACGCAGTATTTT. It specifies CASSTFLAGASNTQYF.

This clonotype was counted only a few times. This chain connects TRBV20-1 to TRBJ2-3; D is undetermined. CDR1 is DFQATT and CDR2 is SNEGSKA in the germline V gene (reference sequence). Trimming cost V 1 base and J 6 bases, with 11 bases left between them. The CDR3 runs 13 residues. The CDR3 loop reads CSARVRSGDTQYF. CDR3 in DNA: TGCAGTGCTAGAGTGCGGTCCGGGGATACGCAGTATTTT.

The CDR3 loop reads CSVAPSGANVLTF. The CDR3 coding sequence is TGCAGCGTTGCTCCATCTGGGGCCAACGTCCTGACTTTC. The chain uses TRBV29-1 and TRBJ2-6; no firm D call. CDR3 length: 13 residues. V gave up 4 bases and J gave up 1 base, with 5 bases separating them. Germline values: CDR1 SQVTM, CDR2 ANQGSEA.

The table lists this clonotype with a few counts. The genes are TRBV29-1 and TRBJ2-1, with 11 bases identical to TRBD2. The germline gives CDR1 SQVTM, CDR2 ANQGSEA. Trimming removed 1 base from V and 10 bases from J; junction bases left unmatched: 9. This CDR3 is 15 amino acids long. This CDR3 reads CSVEAPRVAGGEQFF. CDR3 bases: TGCAGCGTTGAAGCCCCCCGGGTAGCGGGAGGGGAGCAGTTCTTC.

The V call is TRBV12-3 or TRBV12-4, the J call TRBJ2-7; weak D call: TRBD2 (5 bases). V was shortened by 2 bases and J by 2 bases, with 13 bases between the two germline ends. The CDR3 extends over 15 amino acids. The CDR3 DNA reads as TGTGCCAGCAGTTTATTATTAGCGTCCGCCTACGAGCAGTACTTC. The encoded protein is CASSLLLASAYEQYF.

This chain links TRBV7-2 with TRBJ2-1; 7 nucleotides align to TRBD1. The CDR3 has 20 amino acids. Germline trimming cut 2 bases from V and 0 bases from J; bases unmatched to any gene: 16. Germline CDR1 SGHTA, CDR2 FQGNSA. The CDR3 DNA reads as TGTGCCAGCAGCTTACCGACAGGGAGCCAACCTTCGTACTCCTACAATGAGCAGTTCTTC. Its translation is CASSLPTGSQPSYSYNEQFF.